A selection of T cell receptor beta chains follows, all from one sample in a study of blood T cell repertoires in COVID-19. Libraries were prepared by immunoSEQ multiplex PCR; TCRdb keeps only in-frame clonotypes and omits some of them. This sample yields tens of thousands of clones, of which around 84% are seen a single time; 6.5% to 8.5% belongs to the top ten. The material sequenced was peripheral blood. These receptors all stem from a man aged 55 to 69 with acute or convalescent COVID-19. The CDR3 runs from the conserved cysteine through the conserved F or W. The D gene is left open where the match is weak. Rows may omit the clone size; those that give it use once, few, many or a size class.

>-|-|TRBJ1-1|TRBV19
TGTGCCAGTAGTACCACAGGGTACGGGAACACTGAAGCTTTCTTT
CASSTTGYGNTEAFF
>TRBD1|-|TRBJ1-2|TRBV19
TGTGCCAGTAGTTCGGACAGGGTGGGTGGCTACACCTTC
CASSSDRVGGYTF
>-|-|TRBJ2-1|TRBV15
TGTGCCACCCACCCCTCCACTCTGTCGTCTGAGCAGTTCTTC
CATHPSTLSSEQFF
>TRBD2|-|TRBJ2-3|TRBV15
TGTGCCACCAGCAGGTCCCCGGGACTAGCGGCCACAGATACGCAGTATTTT
CATSRSPGLAATDTQYF
>-|-|TRBJ2-5|TRBV6-5
TGTGCCAGCAGTTTGGGACTCCAAGAGACCCAGTACTTC
CASSLGLQETQYF
>TRBD1|-|TRBJ1-1|TRBV6-6
TGTGCCAGCAGCAACCTTGGACAGGGGAACACTGAAGCTTTCTTT
CASSNLGQGNTEAFF
>-|-|TRBJ1-2|TRBV5-4
TGTGCCAGCAGCTCTTCAGGGGCGGACGGCTACACCTTC
CASSSSGADGYTF
>-|once|TRBJ2-3|TRBV29-1
TGCAGCGTACAGGCTAGCACAGATACGCAGTATTTT
CSVQASTDTQYF
>-|-|TRBJ2-3|TRBV7-8
TGTGCCAGCAGCTCTCGCACAGATACGCAGTATTTT
CASSSRTDTQYF
>TRBD1|few|TRBJ2-7|TRBV11-2
TGTGCCAGCAGCTTAGGGCAGGGGGTTTACGAGCAGTACTTC
CASSLGQGVYEQYF
>TRBD2|-|TRBJ2-5|TRBV5-4
TGTGCCAGCAGCCCAGGACTAGCGGGGGGGCCAGGTGAGACCCAGTACTTC
CASSPGLAGGPGETQYF
>TRBD1|-|TRBJ1-1|TRBV6-5
TGTGCCAGCAACTTGGGACAGGGCTTCCACACTGAAGCTTTCTTT
CASNLGQGFHTEAFF
>-|-|TRBJ2-2|TRBV15
TGTGCCACCAGCAGAGTTATGGGGACTGACACCGGGGAGCTGTTTTTT
CATSRVMGTDTGELFF
>TRBD1|-|TRBJ2-3|TRBV2
TGTGCCAGCCGGGACAGGGGAAGGAATACGCAGTATTTT
CASRDRGRNTQYF
>TRBD2|-|TRBJ2-5|TRBV27
TGTGCCAGCAGACTAGCGGGGGGGAACCAAGAGACCCAGTACTTC
CASRLAGGNQETQYF
>-|few|TRBJ2-2|TRBV9
TGTGCCAGCAGCGTGAGGGATAGCGGGGAGCTGTTTTTT
CASSVRDSGELFF
>-|-|TRBJ1-5|TRBV19
TGTGCCAGTAGTAGGCAGGGCATTCAGCCCCAGCATTTT
CASSRQGIQPQHF
>-|-|TRBJ2-1|TRBV11-1
TGTGCCAGCAGCTTTTCTAATGAGCAGTTCTTC
CASSFSNEQFF
>TRBD1|-|TRBJ1-2|TRBV28
TGTGCCAGTGGACAGGGAGTCTATGGCTACACCTTC
CASGQGVYGYTF
>TRBD1|-|TRBJ1-2|TRBV19
TGTGCCAGTAGTTCGCACAGGGGGTACAACGATGGCTACACCTTC
CASSSHRGYNDGYTF
>-|medium-sized|TRBJ1-6|TRBV6-1
TGTGCCAGCAGTGAAACAGGAGACACACCCCTCCACTTT
CASSETGDTPLHF
>-|-|TRBJ1-2|TRBV5-1
TGCGCCAGCCAGGACAGCGTTAACTATGGCTACACCTTC
CASQDSVNYGYTF
>-|-|TRBJ1-6|TRBV28
TGTGCCAGCAGTTTTATCAGCTCCTATAATTCACCCCTCCACTTT
CASSFISSYNSPLHF
>TRBD1|-|TRBJ1-2|TRBV5-1
TGCGCCAGCAGCTTACCGGGACAGTATGGCTACACCTTC
CASSLPGQYGYTF
>-|few|TRBJ1-5|TRBV10-3
TGTGCCATCAGTGGGACAGATAATCAGCCCCAGCATTTT
CAISGTDNQPQHF
>TRBD2|-|TRBJ2-5|TRBV6-2/TRBV6-3
TGTGCCAGCAGTCTAAGCCCGACTAGCGGGGGCGGGAAGACCCAGTACTTC
CASSLSPTSGGGKTQYF
>-|-|TRBJ1-5|TRBV10-2
TGCGCCAGCAGCTCTCCAGGATTTAGCAATCAGCCCCAGCATTTT
CASSSPGFSNQPQHF
>-|-|TRBJ1-1|TRBV7-2
TGTGCCAGCAGCTTACATCCGGGAAGGACTGAAGCTTTCTTT
CASSLHPGRTEAFF
>-|-|TRBJ2-5|TRBV30
TGTGCCTGGACGAGAGGCAGGGGCGCAGGGGAGACCCAGTACTTC
CAWTRGRGAGETQYF
>TRBD1|-|TRBJ2-7|TRBV11-2
TGTGCCAGCAGCTCCGGGACAGGGAGGACCTACGAGCAGTACTTC
CASSSGTGRTYEQYF
>-|-|TRBJ1-1|TRBV4-2
TGTGCCAGCAGCCAAGATCTCGAGGCGGGGGGAGCTTTCTTT
CASSQDLEAGGAFF
>-|-|TRBJ2-1|TRBV3-1/TRBV3-2
TGTGCCAGCAGGAGGGCTCCTAACAATGAGCAGTTCTTC
CASRRAPNNEQFF
>-|-|TRBJ1-6|TRBV28
TGTGCCAGCACCCATCCCCGGGAGAGAAGATCACCCCTCCACTTT
CASTHPRERRSPLHF
>-|-|TRBJ2-7|TRBV10-1
TGCGCCAGCAGTGAGGGAATAGGGGATACCTACGAGCAGTACTTC
CASSEGIGDTYEQYF
>TRBD1|-|TRBJ2-1|TRBV2
TGTGCCAGCAGTGACTTAGGGACAGCGCTTAACGATGAGCAGTTCTTC
CASSDLGTALNDEQFF
>-|-|TRBJ1-2|TRBV7-9
TGTGCCAGCAGCAGGGGCACGGGGACTGCAGGAGGCTACACCTTC
CASSRGTGTAGGYTF
>TRBD1|-|TRBJ2-3|TRBV29-1
TGCAGCGTTGGGGGGACAGGGTCGGCAGATACGCAGTATTTT
CSVGGTGSADTQYF
>-|once|TRBJ1-1|TRBV7-8
TGTGCCAGCAGCAACGGGGGGTCAGGGAACACTGAAGCTTTCTTT
CASSNGGSGNTEAFF
>TRBD2|-|TRBJ2-5|TRBV6-1
TGTGCCAGCAGTGCCTTACTAGCGGGGGGCGGGGAGACCCAGTACTTC
CASSALLAGGGETQYF
>-|-|TRBJ1-5|TRBV7-4
TGTGCCGTCGGAGGAGAGCCCCAGCATTTT
CAVGGEPQHF
>-|-|TRBJ1-1|TRBV5-5
TGTGCCAGCAGCTTGACAGGGACCGAAGCTTTCTTT
CASSLTGTEAFF
>TRBD2|few|TRBJ2-5|TRBV19
TGTGCCAGTAGTGGACTAGCGGGGGGAGAGACCCAGTACTTC
CASSGLAGGETQYF
>-|-|TRBJ1-3|TRBV18
TGTGCCAGCTCCTCCGGGAGCTCTGGAAACACCATATATTTT
CASSSGSSGNTIYF
>TRBD1|-|TRBJ1-2|TRBV29-1
TGCAGCGTCGAGAACAGGGGCTGGGATGGCTACACCTTC
CSVENRGWDGYTF
>-|once|TRBJ2-1|TRBV28
TGTGCCAGCAGTTCCGGGACAAATGGCAATGAGCAGTTCTTC
CASSSGTNGNEQFF
>-|once|TRBJ1-1|TRBV14
TGTGCCAGCAGCCAACGCTACTCAGGGGCGAACACTGAAGCTTTCTTT
CASSQRYSGANTEAFF
>TRBD2|-|TRBJ2-1|TRBV3-1/TRBV3-2
TGTGCCAGCAGCATGACTAGCGGGTTGTTCCCCAATGAGCAGTTCTTC
CASSMTSGLFPNEQFF
>TRBD1|-|TRBJ1-2|TRBV5-6
TGTGCCAGCAGCTTTAGTGACAGGGGTCGCGGCTACACCTTC
CASSFSDRGRGYTF